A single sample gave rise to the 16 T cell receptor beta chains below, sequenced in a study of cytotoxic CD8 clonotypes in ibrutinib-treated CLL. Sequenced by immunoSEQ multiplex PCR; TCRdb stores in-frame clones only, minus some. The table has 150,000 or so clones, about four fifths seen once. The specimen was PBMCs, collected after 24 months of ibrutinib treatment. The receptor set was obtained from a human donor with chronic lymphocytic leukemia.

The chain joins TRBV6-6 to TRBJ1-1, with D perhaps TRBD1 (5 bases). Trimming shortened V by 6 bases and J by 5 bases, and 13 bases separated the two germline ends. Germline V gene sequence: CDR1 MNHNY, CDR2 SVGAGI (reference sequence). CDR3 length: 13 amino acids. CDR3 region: CASRSRQITEAFF. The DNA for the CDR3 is TGTGCCAGCAGGAGTCGACAGATAACTGAAGCTTTCTTT.

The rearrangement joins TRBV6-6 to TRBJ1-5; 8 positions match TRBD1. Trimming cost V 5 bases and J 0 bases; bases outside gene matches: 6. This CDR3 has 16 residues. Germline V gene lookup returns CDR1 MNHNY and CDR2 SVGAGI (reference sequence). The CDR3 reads CASSKSGQDSNQPQHF. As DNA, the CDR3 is TGTGCCAGCAGTAAATCGGGACAGGATAGCAATCAGCCCCAGCATTTT.

The CDR3 loop reads CASSVSGTGSGNTIYF. The CDR3 DNA reads TGTGCCAGCAGCGTATCCGGGACAGGGAGTGGAAACACCATATATTTT. The chain recombines TRBV9 with TRBJ1-3, with 9 nucleotides matching TRBD1. With V trimmed by 1 base and J by 3 bases, 5 bases remained unmatched. The CDR3 is 16 amino acids. Germline-derived CDR1 and CDR2 are SGDLS and YYNGEE.

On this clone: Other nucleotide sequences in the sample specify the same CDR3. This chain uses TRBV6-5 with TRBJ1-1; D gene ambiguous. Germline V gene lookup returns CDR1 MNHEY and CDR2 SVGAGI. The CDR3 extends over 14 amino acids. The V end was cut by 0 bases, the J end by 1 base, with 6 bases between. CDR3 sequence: CASSYSGRNTEAFF. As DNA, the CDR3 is TGTGCCAGCAGTTACTCGGGCAGGAACACTGAAGCTTTCTTT.

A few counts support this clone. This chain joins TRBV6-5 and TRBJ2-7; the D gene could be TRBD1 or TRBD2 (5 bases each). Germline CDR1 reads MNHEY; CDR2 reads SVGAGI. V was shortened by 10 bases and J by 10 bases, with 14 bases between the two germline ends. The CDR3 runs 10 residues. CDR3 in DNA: TGTGCCACTCGGGACCGTCCACAGTACTTC. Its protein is CATRDRPQYF.

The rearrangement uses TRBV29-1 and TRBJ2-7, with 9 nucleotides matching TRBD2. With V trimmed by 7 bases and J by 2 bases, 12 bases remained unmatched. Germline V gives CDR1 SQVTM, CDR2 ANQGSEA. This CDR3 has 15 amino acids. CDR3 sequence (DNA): TGCAGCGGAGCCGATAGCGGGAGTCACCCCTACGAGCAGTACTTC. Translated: CSGADSGSHPYEQYF.

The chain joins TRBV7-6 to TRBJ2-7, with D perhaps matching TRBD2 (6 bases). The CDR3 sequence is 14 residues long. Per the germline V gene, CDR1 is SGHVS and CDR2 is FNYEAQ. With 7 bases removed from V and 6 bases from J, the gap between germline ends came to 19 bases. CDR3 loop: CASTMPTSNLEQYF. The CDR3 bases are TGTGCCAGCACCATGCCAACTAGCAACCTCGAGCAGTACTTC.

CDR3 nucleotide sequence: TGTGCCAGCAGTTCTCTCCGGGGATCCGGGGCCAACGTCCTGACTTTC. This gives the protein CASSSLRGSGANVLTF. The chain is built from TRBV28 and TRBJ2-6, with D possibly matching TRBD2 (5 bases). Trimming left V 4 bases short and J 4 bases short, with 14 bases between. From germline, CDR1 is MDHEN and CDR2 SYDVKM. The CDR3 has 16 amino acids.

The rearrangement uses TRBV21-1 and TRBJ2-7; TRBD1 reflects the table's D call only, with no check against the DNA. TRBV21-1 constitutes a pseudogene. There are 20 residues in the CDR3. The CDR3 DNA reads TGTGCCAGCAGCAAAGTGGGGGGGGTTGTGCGCGGGACAGGGTACCACGAGCAGTACTTC. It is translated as CASSKVGGVVRGTGYHEQYF.

The CDR3 loop is CASSMEHAGEQYF. For the CDR3, the DNA is TGTGCCAGTAGTATGGAGCACGCGGGGGAGCAGTACTTC. This chain links TRBV19 with TRBJ2-7, with D tentatively TRBD2 (6 bases). This CDR3 contains 13 residues. Germline V gene data show CDR1 as LNHDA and CDR2 as SQIVND (reference sequence). V lost 3 bases and J 7 bases, leaving 13 bases between the germline ends.

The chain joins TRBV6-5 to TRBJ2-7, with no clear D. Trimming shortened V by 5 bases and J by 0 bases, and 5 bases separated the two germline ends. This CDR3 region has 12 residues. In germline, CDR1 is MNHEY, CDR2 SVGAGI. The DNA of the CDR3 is TGTGCCAGCAGTGTGAGCTCCTACGAGCAGTACTTC. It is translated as CASSVSSYEQYF.

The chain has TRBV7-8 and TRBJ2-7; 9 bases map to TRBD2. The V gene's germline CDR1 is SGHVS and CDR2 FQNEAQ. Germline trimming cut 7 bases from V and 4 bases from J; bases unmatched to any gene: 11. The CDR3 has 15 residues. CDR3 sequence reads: CASNRLAGGPYEQYF. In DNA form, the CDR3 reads TGTGCCAGCAACCGATTGGCGGGAGGGCCTTACGAGCAGTACTTC.

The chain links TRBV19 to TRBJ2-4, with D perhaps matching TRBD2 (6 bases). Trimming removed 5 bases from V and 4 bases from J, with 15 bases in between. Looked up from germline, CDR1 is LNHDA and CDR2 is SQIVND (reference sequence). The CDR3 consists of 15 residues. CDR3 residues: CASSLGGRHKNIQYF. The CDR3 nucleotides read TGTGCCAGTAGTTTGGGGGGACGGCATAAAAACATTCAGTACTTC.

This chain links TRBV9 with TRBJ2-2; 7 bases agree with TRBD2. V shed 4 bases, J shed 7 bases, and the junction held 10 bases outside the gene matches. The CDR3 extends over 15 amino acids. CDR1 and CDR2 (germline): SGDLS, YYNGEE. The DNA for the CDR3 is TGTGCCAGCAGCCCCCGACTAGCTCGGAGCGGGGAGCTGTTTTTT. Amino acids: CASSPRLARSGELFF.

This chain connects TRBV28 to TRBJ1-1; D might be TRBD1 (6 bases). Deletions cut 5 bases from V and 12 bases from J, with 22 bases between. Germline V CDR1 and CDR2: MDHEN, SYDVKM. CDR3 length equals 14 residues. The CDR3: CASSPGDHREKPFF. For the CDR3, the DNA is TGTGCCAGCAGTCCCGGGGATCACAGGGAGAAGCCTTTCTTT.

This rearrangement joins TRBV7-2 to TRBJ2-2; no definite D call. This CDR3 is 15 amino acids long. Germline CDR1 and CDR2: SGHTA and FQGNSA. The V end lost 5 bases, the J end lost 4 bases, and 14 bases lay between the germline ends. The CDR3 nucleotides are TGTGCCAGCAGCCCCCGGGTGGGATCCACCGGGGAGCTGTTTTTT. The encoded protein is CASSPRVGSTGELFF.